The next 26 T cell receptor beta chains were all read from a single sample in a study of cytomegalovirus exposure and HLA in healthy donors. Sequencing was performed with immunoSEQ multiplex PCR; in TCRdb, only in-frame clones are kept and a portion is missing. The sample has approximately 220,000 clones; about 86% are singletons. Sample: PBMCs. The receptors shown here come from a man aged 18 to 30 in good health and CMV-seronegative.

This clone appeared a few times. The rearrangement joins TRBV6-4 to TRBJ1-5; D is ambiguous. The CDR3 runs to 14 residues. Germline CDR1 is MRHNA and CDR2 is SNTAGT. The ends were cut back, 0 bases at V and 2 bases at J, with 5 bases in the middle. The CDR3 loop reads CASSDSEGNQPQHF. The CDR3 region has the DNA TGTGCCAGCAGTGACTCAGAGGGCAATCAGCCCCAGCATTTT.

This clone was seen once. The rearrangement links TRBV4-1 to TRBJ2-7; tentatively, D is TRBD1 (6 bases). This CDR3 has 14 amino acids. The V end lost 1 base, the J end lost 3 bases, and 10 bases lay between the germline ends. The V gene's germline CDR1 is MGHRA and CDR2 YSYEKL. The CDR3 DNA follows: TGCGCCAGCAGCCAAGGTCCAGGGGACTACGAGCAGTACTTC. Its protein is CASSQGPGDYEQYF.

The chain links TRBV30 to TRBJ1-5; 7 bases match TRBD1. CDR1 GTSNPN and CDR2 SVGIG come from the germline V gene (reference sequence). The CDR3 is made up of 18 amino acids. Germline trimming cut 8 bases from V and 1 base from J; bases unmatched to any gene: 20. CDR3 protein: CAGAYDRAPEGSNQPQHF. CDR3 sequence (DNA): TGTGCCGGAGCATACGACAGGGCCCCGGAGGGGAGCAATCAGCCCCAGCATTTT.

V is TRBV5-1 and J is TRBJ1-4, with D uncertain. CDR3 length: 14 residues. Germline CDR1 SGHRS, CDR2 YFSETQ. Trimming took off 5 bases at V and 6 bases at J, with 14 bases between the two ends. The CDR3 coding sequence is TGCGCCAGCAGGTCCCCGTCGGGTGATGAAAAACTGTTTTTT. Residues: CASRSPSGDEKLFF.

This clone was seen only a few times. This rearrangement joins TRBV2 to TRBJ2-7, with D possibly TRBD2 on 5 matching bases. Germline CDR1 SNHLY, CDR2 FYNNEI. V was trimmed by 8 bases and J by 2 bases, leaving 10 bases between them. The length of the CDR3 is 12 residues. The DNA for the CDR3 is TGTGCCAGCCGCCTACTAGCCTACGAGCAGTACTTC. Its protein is CASRLLAYEQYF. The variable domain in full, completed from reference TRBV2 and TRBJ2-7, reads EPEVTQTPSHQVTQMGQEVILRCVPISNHLYFYWYRQILGQKVEFLVSFYNNEISEKSEIFDDQFSVERPDGSNFTLKIRSTKLEDSAMYFCASRLLAYEQYFGPGTRLTVT.

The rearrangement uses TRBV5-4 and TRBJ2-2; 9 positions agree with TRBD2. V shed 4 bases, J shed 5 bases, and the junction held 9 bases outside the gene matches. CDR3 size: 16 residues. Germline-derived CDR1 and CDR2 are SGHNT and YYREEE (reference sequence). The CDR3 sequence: CASSTDQRGVTGELFF. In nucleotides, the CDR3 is TGTGCCAGCAGCACTGACCAGCGGGGGGTTACCGGGGAGCTGTTTTTT.

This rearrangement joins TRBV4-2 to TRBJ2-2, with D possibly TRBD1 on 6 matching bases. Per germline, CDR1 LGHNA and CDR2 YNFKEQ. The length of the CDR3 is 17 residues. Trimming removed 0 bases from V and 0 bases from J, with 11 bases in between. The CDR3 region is CASSQDSYRANTGELFF. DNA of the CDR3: TGTGCCAGCAGCCAAGATTCGTACAGGGCGAACACCGGGGAGCTGTTTTTT.

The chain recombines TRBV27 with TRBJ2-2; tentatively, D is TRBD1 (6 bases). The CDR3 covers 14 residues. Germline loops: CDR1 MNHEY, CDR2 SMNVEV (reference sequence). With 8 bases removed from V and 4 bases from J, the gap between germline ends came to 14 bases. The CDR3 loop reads CASRPLQGTGELFF. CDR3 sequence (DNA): TGTGCCAGCCGTCCCCTACAGGGCACCGGGGAGCTGTTTTTT.

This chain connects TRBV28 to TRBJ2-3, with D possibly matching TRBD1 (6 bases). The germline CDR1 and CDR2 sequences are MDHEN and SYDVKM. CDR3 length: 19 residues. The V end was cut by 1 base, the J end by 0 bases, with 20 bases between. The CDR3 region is CASSLFGRLGAPSTDTQYF. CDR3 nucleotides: TGTGCCAGCAGTTTATTTGGGCGTTTGGGGGCTCCTAGCACAGATACGCAGTATTTT.

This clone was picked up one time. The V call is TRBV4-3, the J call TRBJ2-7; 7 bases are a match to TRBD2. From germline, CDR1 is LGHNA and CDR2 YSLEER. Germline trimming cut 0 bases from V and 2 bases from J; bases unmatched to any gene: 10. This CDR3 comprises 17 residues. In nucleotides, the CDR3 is TGCGCCAGCAGCCAAGAGTTTGGCCCGGCGGGGGCCTACGAGCAGTACTTC. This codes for CASSQEFGPAGAYEQYF.

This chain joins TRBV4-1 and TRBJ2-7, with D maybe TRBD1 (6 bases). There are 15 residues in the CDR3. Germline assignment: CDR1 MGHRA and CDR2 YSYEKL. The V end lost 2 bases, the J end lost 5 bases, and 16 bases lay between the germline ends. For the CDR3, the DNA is TGCGCCAGCAGCCAACCGACAGGCCGCCCCCACGAGCAGTACTTC. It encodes CASSQPTGRPHEQYF.

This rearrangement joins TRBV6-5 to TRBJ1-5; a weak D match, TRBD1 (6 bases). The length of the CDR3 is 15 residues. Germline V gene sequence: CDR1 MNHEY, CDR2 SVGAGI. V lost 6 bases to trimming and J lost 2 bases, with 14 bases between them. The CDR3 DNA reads TGTGCCAGCAGCCAGGCCAGGGGAGGCAATCAGCCCCAGCATTTT. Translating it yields CASSQARGGNQPQHF.

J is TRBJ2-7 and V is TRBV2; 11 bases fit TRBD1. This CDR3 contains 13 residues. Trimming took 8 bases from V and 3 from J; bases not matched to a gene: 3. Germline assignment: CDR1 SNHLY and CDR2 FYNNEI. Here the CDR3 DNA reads TGTGCCAGCGGGGACAGGGGGGTCTACGAGCAGTACTTC. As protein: CASGDRGVYEQYF. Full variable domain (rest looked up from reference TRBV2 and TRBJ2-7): EPEVTQTPSHQVTQMGQEVILRCVPISNHLYFYWYRQILGQKVEFLVSFYNNEISEKSEIFDDQFSVERPDGSNFTLKIRSTKLEDSAMYFCASGDRGVYEQYFGPGTRLTVT.

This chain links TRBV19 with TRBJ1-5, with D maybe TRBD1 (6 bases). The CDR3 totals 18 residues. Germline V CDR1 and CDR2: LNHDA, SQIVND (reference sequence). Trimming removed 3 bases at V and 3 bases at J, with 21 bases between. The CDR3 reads CASSMGTGRGGDNQPQHF. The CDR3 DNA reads TGTGCCAGTAGTATGGGAACCGGTAGAGGGGGAGACAATCAGCCCCAGCATTTT.

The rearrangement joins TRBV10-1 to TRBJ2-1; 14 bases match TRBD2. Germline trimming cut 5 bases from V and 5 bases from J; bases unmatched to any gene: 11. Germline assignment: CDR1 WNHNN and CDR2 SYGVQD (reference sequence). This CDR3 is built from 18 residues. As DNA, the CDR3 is TGCGCCAGCAGTCCGGGACTAGCGGGAGATAAATCTAACAATGAGCAGTTCTTC. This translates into CASSPGLAGDKSNNEQFF.

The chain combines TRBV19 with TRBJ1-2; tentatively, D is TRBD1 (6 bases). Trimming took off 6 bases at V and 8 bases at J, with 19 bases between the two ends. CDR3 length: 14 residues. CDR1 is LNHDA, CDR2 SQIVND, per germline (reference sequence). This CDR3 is CASRYTGSLGGYTF. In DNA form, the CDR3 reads TGTGCCAGTAGATATACAGGGTCTTTGGGGGGCTACACCTTC. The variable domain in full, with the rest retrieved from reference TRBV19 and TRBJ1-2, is DGGITQSPKYLFRKEGQNVTLSCEQNLNHDAMYWYRQDPGQGLRLIYYSQIVNDFQKGDIAEGYSVSREKKESFPLTVTSAQKNPTAFYLCASRYTGSLGGYTFGSGTRLTVV.

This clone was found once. The CDR3 nucleotides read TGTGCCAGCAGCCACACTCCGGGACAGAGGTCCTACGAGCAGTACTTC. The encoded protein is CASSHTPGQRSYEQYF. This sequence joins TRBV7-2 and TRBJ2-7; 7 bases are a match to TRBD1. V gave up 5 bases and J gave up 1 base; unmatched junction bases: 11. Germline CDR1 reads SGHTA; CDR2 reads FQGNSA. The CDR3 runs to 16 residues.

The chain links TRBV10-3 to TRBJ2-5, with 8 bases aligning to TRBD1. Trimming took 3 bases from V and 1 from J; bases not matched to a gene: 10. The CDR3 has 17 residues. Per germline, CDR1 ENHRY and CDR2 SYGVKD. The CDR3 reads CAISDPPGGEIQETQYF. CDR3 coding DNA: TGTGCCATCAGTGATCCCCCAGGGGGCGAAATCCAAGAGACCCAGTACTTC.

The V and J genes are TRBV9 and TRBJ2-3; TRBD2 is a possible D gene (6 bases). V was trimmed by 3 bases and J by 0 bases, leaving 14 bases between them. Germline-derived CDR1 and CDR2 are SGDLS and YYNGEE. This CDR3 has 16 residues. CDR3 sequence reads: CASSASQRASTDTQYF. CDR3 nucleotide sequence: TGTGCCAGCAGCGCCTCCCAGCGGGCAAGCACAGATACGCAGTATTTT.

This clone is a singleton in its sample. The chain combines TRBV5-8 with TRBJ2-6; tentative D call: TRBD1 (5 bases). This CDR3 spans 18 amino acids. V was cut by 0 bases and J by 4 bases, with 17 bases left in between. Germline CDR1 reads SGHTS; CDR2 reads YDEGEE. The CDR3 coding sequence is TGTGCCAGCAGCTTGGTTCTGGGGCTAATGACCGGGGCCAACGTCCTGACTTTC. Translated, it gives CASSLVLGLMTGANVLTF.

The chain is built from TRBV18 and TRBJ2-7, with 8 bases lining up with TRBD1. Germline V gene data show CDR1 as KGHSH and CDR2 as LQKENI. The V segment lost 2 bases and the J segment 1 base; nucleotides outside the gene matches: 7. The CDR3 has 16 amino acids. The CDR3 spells CASSPRDRGSSYEQYF. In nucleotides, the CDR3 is TGTGCCAGCTCACCAAGAGACAGGGGATCATCCTACGAGCAGTACTTC. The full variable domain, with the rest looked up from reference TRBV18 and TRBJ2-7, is NAGVMQNPRHLVRRRGQEARLRCSPMKGHSHVYWYRQLPEEGLKFMVYLQKENIIDESGMPKERFSAEFPKEGPSILRIQQVVRGDSAAYFCASSPRDRGSSYEQYFGPGTRLTVT.

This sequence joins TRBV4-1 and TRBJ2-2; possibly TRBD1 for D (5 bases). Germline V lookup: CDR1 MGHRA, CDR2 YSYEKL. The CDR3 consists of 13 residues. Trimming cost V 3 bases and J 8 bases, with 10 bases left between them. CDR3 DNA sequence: TGCGCCAGCAGCCAGCAGGGCTTTGGGGAGCTGTTTTTT. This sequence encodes CASSQQGFGELFF.

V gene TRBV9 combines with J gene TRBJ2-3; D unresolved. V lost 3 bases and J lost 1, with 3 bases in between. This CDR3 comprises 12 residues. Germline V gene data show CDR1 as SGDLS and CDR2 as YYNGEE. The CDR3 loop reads CASSGGTDTQYF. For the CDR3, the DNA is TGTGCCAGCAGCGGAGGCACAGATACGCAGTATTTT.

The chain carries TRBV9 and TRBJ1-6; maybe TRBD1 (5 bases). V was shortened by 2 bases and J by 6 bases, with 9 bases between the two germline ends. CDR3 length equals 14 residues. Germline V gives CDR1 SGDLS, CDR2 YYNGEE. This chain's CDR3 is CASSVGGVNSPLHF. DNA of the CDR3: TGTGCCAGCAGCGTGGGAGGGGTTAATTCACCCCTCCACTTT.

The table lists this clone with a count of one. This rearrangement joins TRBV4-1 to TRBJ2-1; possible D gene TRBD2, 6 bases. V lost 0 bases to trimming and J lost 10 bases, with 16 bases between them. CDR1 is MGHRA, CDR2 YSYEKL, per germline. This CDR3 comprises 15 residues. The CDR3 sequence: CASSQDQNGRREQFF. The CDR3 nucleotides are TGCGCCAGCAGCCAAGATCAAAACGGGAGAAGGGAGCAGTTCTTC.

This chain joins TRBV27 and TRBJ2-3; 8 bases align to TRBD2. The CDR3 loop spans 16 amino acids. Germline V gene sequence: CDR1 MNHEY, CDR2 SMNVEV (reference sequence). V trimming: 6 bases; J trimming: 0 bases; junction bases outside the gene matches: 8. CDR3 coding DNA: TGTGCCAGCAGACAGCGGACGGGGGGGAGCACAGATACGCAGTATTTT. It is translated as CASRQRTGGSTDTQYF.